Each of the 24 T cell receptor beta chains below was sequenced from the same sample in a study of cytomegalovirus exposure and HLA in healthy donors. PCR involved 60 Vbeta and 13 Jbeta primers. The method was immunoSEQ multiplex PCR; TCRdb's version includes in-frame clones alone and lacks a portion of them. The table shows 95,000 to 130,000 clones, with 79% occurring only once. Source material: PBMCs. The receptors derive from a man younger than 45 in good health and CMV-seropositive.

The CDR3 DNA reads TGTGCCAGCAGCACTGGGACAGAAGTCTACGAGCAGTACTTC. It translates to CASSTGTEVYEQYF. The V gene is TRBV7-2, the J gene TRBJ2-7; 7 positions agree with TRBD1. The CDR3 spans 14 residues. The germline V gene encodes CDR1 SGHTA and CDR2 FQGNSA. Losses at the gene ends were 5 bases for V and 3 bases for J; bases not matched to a gene: 7.

The gene calls are TRBV19 and TRBJ1-2; D unresolved. V dropped 1 base and J dropped 7 bases, with 10 bases sitting between them. Germline assignment: CDR1 LNHDA and CDR2 SQIVND (reference sequence). The CDR3 has 13 residues. The CDR3 DNA reads TGTGCCAGTAGTATAGCACGAGGGATTGGCTACACCTTC. Its protein is CASSIARGIGYTF.

V and J are TRBV5-6 and TRBJ1-4; perhaps TRBD1 as D (6 bases). Deletions cut 2 bases from V and 4 bases from J, with 9 bases between. The germline CDR1 and CDR2 sequences are SGHDT and YYEEEE. The CDR3 is made up of 14 amino acids. The CDR3 DNA follows: TGTGCCAGCAGCTTAGTACAGGGTAATGAAAAACTGTTTTTT. Its translation is CASSLVQGNEKLFF.

The V gene is TRBV5-5, the J gene TRBJ2-7; D unclear. Trimming removed 1 base from V and 3 bases from J, with 11 bases in between. Germline CDR1 and CDR2: SGHKS and YYEKEE (reference sequence). The CDR3 consists of 14 residues. This CDR3 reads CASSLYTSHYEQYF. The CDR3 nucleotides are TGTGCCAGCAGCTTGTACACATCCCACTACGAGCAGTACTTC.

The chain is built from TRBV7-9 and TRBJ2-1, with TRBD1 as a possible D gene (5 bases). Germline values: CDR1 SEHNR, CDR2 FQNEAQ (reference sequence). V was clipped by 2 bases and J by 15 bases, with 17 bases between them. CDR3 length equals 13 residues. CDR3 protein: CASSLLRGFKPFF. DNA of the CDR3: TGTGCCAGCAGCTTACTAAGGGGTTTCAAGCCGTTCTTC.

V and J are TRBV9 and TRBJ1-1, with a weak D call TRBD1 (5 bases). V lost 0 bases, J lost 10 bases, and 13 bases lay in between. CDR1 SGDLS and CDR2 YYNGEE come from the germline V gene. This CDR3 is 13 amino acids long. As DNA, the CDR3 is TGTGCCAGCAGCGTAGAGACAGATATGCCAGCTTTCTTT. Its protein product is CASSVETDMPAFF. The whole variable domain, remainder taken from reference TRBV9 and TRBJ1-1, is DSGVTQTPKHLITATGQRVTLRCSPRSGDLSVYWYQQSLDQGLQFLIQYYNGEERAKGNILERFSAQQFPDLHSELNLSSLELGDSALYFCASSVETDMPAFFGQGTRLTVV.

The rearrangement uses TRBV10-3 and TRBJ2-3; no firm D call. CDR1 and CDR2 from the germline V gene are ENHRY and SYGVKD. V lost 10 bases to trimming and J lost 3 bases, with 8 bases between them. CDR3 size: 11 residues. CDR3 residues: CATETTDTQYF. The CDR3 nucleotides are TGTGCCACAGAGACAACAGATACGCAGTATTTT.

The V gene is TRBV2, the J gene TRBJ1-2; D gene unclear. Germline V gene data show CDR1 as SNHLY and CDR2 as FYNNEI. V was pared by 3 bases and J by 5 bases, with 7 bases between. The CDR3 is 12 residues long. The CDR3 sequence is CASSDPGYGYTF. CDR3 DNA: TGTGCCAGCAGTGACCCGGGGTATGGCTACACCTTC.

The chain employs TRBV2 and TRBJ1-1, with D possibly being TRBD1 (5 bases). This CDR3 region has 13 residues. Trimming pared 5 bases from V and 0 bases from J, leaving 7 bases between. Germline lookup yields CDR1 SNHLY and CDR2 FYNNEI. The CDR3 DNA sequence: TGTGCCAGCAGTTCACAGGTGAACACTGAAGCTTTCTTT. This codes for CASSSQVNTEAFF.

The genes are TRBV4-2 and TRBJ1-6; maybe TRBD1 (5 bases). Germline V gene data show CDR1 as LGHNA and CDR2 as YNFKEQ. This CDR3 has 14 amino acids. With 4 bases removed from V and 9 bases from J, the gap between germline ends came to 13 bases. The DNA for the CDR3 is TGTGCCAGCAGCCCGGACACGCTAGGTTCACCCCTCCACTTT. As protein: CASSPDTLGSPLHF.

V usage is TRBV27 and J usage is TRBJ2-3; 15 bases line up with TRBD2. The J segment lost 2 bases and the V segment lost 5 bases, leaving 2 bases of the junction unmatched. The CDR3 is 16 residues long. CDR1 and CDR2 from the germline V gene are MNHEY and SMNVEV (reference sequence). The DNA for the CDR3 is TGTGCCAGCAGTCGGACTAGCGGGAGGGCCACAGATACGCAGTATTTT. It encodes CASSRTSGRATDTQYF.

A few counts support this clone. The chain combines TRBV28 with TRBJ1-4; 8 bases agree with TRBD1. CDR1 is MDHEN, CDR2 SYDVKM, per germline. After removal of 5 bases from V and 0 bases from J, the junction contained 11 bases not matched to a gene. This CDR3 contains 18 residues. The CDR3 here is CASSRSRDRSSTNEKLFF. CDR3 sequence (DNA): TGTGCCAGCAGTCGGAGCCGGGACAGGTCCTCAACTAATGAAAAACTGTTTTTT.

V gene TRBV19 combines with J gene TRBJ1-1; D is possibly TRBD1 (6 bases). The CDR3 loop spans 14 amino acids. Germline CDR1 reads LNHDA; CDR2 reads SQIVND (reference sequence). V lost 4 bases and J lost 11, with 20 bases in between. In DNA, the CDR3 is TGTGCCAGTAGTACTGCCCATACAGGGTTGCTGGCTTTCTTT. Translation: CASSTAHTGLLAFF.

J is TRBJ2-3 and V is TRBV25-1; TRBD1 might be the D (6 bases). The germline V gene encodes CDR1 MGHDK and CDR2 SYGVNS. The V gene lost 0 bases and the J gene lost 1 base, with 11 bases spanning the gap. CDR3 length equals 16 residues. In DNA, the CDR3 is TGTGCCAGCAGTGAATATCGGGCAGGGGGCACAGATACGCAGTATTTT. This gives the protein CASSEYRAGGTDTQYF. Using reference TRBV25-1 and TRBJ2-3 for the parts outside the CDR3, the full variable domain is EADIYQTPRYLVIGTGKKITLECSQTMGHDKMYWYQQDPGMELHLIHYSYGVNSTEKGDLSSESTVSRIRTEHFPLTLESARPSHTSQYLCASSEYRAGGTDTQYFGPGTRLTVL.

V is TRBV9 and J is TRBJ2-7, with a tentative D call TRBD2 (5 bases). Trimming removed 3 bases at V and 0 bases at J, with 10 bases between. The germline V gene has CDR1 SGDLS and CDR2 YYNGEE. This CDR3 contains 14 residues. The CDR3 region has the DNA TGTGCCAGCAGCGGGACGGGGTTCTCCTACGAGCAGTACTTC. It yields the protein CASSGTGFSYEQYF.

This clone was seen only a few times. The sample holds other DNA sequences that translate to the same CDR3. The rearrangement links TRBV7-2 to TRBJ2-5, with 11 bases aligning to TRBD2. The germline V gene encodes CDR1 SGHTA and CDR2 FQGNSA. The trim removed 3 bases at V and 5 bases at J, leaving 5 bases unmatched. The CDR3 has 15 residues. The chain's CDR3 is CASSFSGGAGETQYF. CDR3 nucleotide sequence: TGTGCCAGCAGCTTTAGCGGGGGGGCCGGGGAGACCCAGTACTTC.

This chain connects TRBV10-2 to TRBJ2-3; 14 bases align to TRBD2. The V gene's germline CDR1 is WSHSY and CDR2 SAAADI. The CDR3 extends over 16 amino acids. With V trimmed by 5 bases and J by 6 bases, 7 bases remained unmatched. CDR3 in amino acids: CASSLTSGRVMDTQYF. CDR3 DNA: TGCGCCAGCAGTTTGACTAGCGGGAGGGTCATGGATACGCAGTATTTT.

The chain carries TRBV30 and TRBJ1-2; TRBD1 aligns across 9 bases. With 2 bases clipped from V and 7 bases from J, the junction kept 11 bases outside the gene matches. CDR3 size: 15 residues. From germline, CDR1 is GTSNPN and CDR2 SVGIG (reference sequence). The CDR3 region has the DNA TGTGCCTGGAGTTTTACACAGGGGGCATTAGGTGGCTACACCTTC. Amino acids: CAWSFTQGALGGYTF.

This rearrangement joins TRBV7-2 to TRBJ2-7; D may be TRBD1 (6 bases). V was pared by 1 base and J by 2 bases, with 12 bases between. Germline V gene lookup returns CDR1 SGHTA and CDR2 FQGNSA. This CDR3 contains 15 residues. The CDR3 nucleotides read TGTGCCAGCAGCTTAGGGGGGCTTTATCCCTACGAGCAGTACTTC. It encodes CASSLGGLYPYEQYF.

This chain links TRBV4-2 with TRBJ1-1, with a weak D call TRBD1 (5 bases). The CDR3 has 14 amino acids. V gave up 4 bases and J gave up 7 bases, with 16 bases separating them. Germline V gene sequence: CDR1 LGHNA, CDR2 YNFKEQ. The CDR3 DNA reads as TGTGCCAGCAGCCCCAGCCCAGGGCCTGGTGAAGCTTTCTTT. Amino acids: CASSPSPGPGEAFF.

The J gene is TRBJ2-7, the V gene TRBV4-3; 12 bases fit TRBD2. J lost 9 bases, V lost 0 bases, and 15 bases had no gene match. The V gene's germline CDR1 is LGHNA and CDR2 YSLEER. The CDR3 has 18 amino acids. CDR3 loop: CASSQDAIRTSGEKRQYF. The CDR3 DNA follows: TGCGCCAGCAGCCAAGATGCGATCCGGACTAGCGGGGAGAAGAGGCAGTACTTC.

The V gene is TRBV6-5, the J gene TRBJ1-2; D is uncertain. Trimming took 0 bases from V and 8 from J, leaving 13 bases between them. In germline, CDR1 is MNHEY, CDR2 SVGAGI. The CDR3 contains 14 residues. CDR3 nucleotide sequence: TGTGCCAGCAGTTACTCGAGGGCCTCGCAGGGCTACACCTTC. This translates into CASSYSRASQGYTF.

This chain connects TRBV5-6 to TRBJ1-1; TRBD1 is a possible D gene (5 bases). Germline CDR1 SGHDT, CDR2 YYEEEE. The CDR3 contains 12 residues. The germline V and J ends were trimmed by 3 bases and 13 bases, with 16 bases remaining between them. CDR3 residues: CASSSSARGDFF. As DNA, the CDR3 is TGTGCCAGCAGCTCTTCCGCACGGGGGGATTTCTTT. The entire variable domain, with the rest obtained from reference TRBV5-6 and TRBJ1-1, is as follows: DAGVTQSPTHLIKTRGQQVTLRCSPKSGHDTVSWYQQALGQGPQFIFQYYEEEERQRGNFPDRFSGHQFPNYSSELNVNALLLGDSALYLCASSSSARGDFFGQGTRLTVV.

The chain employs TRBV5-5 and TRBJ1-1, with D possibly being TRBD1 (5 bases). V dropped 4 bases and J dropped 5 bases, with 18 bases sitting between them. The CDR3 extends over 15 amino acids. Germline lookup yields CDR1 SGHKS and CDR2 YYEKEE (reference sequence). The CDR3 DNA sequence: TGTGCCAGCAGCCGCACAGGTCCCGGGAGGACTGAAGCTTTCTTT. Translating gives CASSRTGPGRTEAFF.